The TCR beta chain under discussion was sequenced for a study of neurological immune-mediated disorders. TCRdb processed the 5' RACE reads anew with MiXCR; each CDR3 protein has one entry. The sample lists 71,000 or so distinct CDR3 sequences; 12% to 15% were seen once. Time point denoted: longitudinal time-point 1 (baseline). The study built unsorted libraries from 2 million PBMCs kept at -80 C. This clonotype has a count of ten or more. Its antigen remains unknown. The CDR3 is 14 residues long. Germline V lookup: CDR1 SGHRS, CDR2 YFSETQ. Trimming stripped 3 bases from V and 5 bases from J, with 11 bases between. Points from the study as a whole: The absence of shared CDR3 amino acid sequences among expanded clones across subjects suggests private repertoires in all groups.

The sequenced material came from PBMCs. The clonotype comes from a female donor with HTLV-1-associated myelopathy (HAM/TSP). The rearrangement uses TRBV5-1 and TRBJ1-4; the D gene is possibly TRBD1 (5 bases). The DNA for the CDR3 is TGCGCCAGCAGCTCAGGGTTAGGGAATGAAAAACTGTTTTTT. The encoded protein is CASSSGLGNEKLFF.